This T cell receptor (beta chain) was captured by sequencing in a study of blood T cell repertoires in COVID-19. Whole-study context: Nucleic acid was either cDNA or gDNA, and it came from T cells, B-cell-depleted T cells, or PBMCs.

Per the study methods: Nucleated cell counts were estimated from reference gene primer amplification. Repertoires were generated with immunoSEQ multiplex PCR, while TCRdb's copy carries only in-frame clones and drops some. V, J and clone size derive from that table, while D and trimming were established from the DNA sequence. Of fewer than 250,000 clones in the sample, 83% were seen once. The receptor was isolated from a woman in her forties or fifties with acute or convalescent COVID-19. The source material was peripheral blood.

CDR3: CASSPGGPQPQHF. The CDR3 coding sequence is TGTGCCAGCAGTCCCGGGGGACCTCAGCCCCAGCATTTT. The chain couples TRBV28 to TRBJ1-5; perhaps TRBD1 as D (5 bases). Trimming took 5 bases from V and 6 from J, leaving 11 bases between them. CDR1 MDHEN and CDR2 SYDVKM come from the germline V gene. This CDR3 comprises 13 residues.